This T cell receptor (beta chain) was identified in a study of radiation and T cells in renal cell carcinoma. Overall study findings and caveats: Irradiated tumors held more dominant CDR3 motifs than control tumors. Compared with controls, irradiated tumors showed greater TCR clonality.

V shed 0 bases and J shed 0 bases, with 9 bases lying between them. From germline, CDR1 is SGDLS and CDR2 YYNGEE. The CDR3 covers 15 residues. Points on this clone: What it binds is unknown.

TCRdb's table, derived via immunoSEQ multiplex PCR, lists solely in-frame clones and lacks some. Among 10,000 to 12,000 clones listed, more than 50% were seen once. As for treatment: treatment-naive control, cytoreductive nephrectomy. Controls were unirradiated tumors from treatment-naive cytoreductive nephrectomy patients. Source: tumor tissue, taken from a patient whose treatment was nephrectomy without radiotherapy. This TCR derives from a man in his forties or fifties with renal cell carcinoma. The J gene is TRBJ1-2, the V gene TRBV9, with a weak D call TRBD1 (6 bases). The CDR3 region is CASSVGEGANYGYTF. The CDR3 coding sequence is TGTGCCAGCAGCGTAGGGGAGGGGGCTAACTATGGCTACACCTTC.